The clone carrying this TCR beta chain was recorded at least ten times. Antigen: not known. Using its own MiXCR run on the RACE reads, TCRdb lists one record per CDR3 protein. The data contain a few hundred thousand distinct CDR3 sequences, nearly 6.5% of them singletons. The source of the sample is a study of human T cells and chemical hapten exposure. Study findings and constraints: TCRs above 1 in 1000 frequency stayed constant with DPC sensitization.

Time point given: patch test 2, 6 weeks after DPC sensitization. The treatment is: therapeutic diphenylcyclopropenone sensitization with weekly scalp DPC. The template was total RNA from unfractionated whole blood. Losses at the gene ends were 1 base for V and 1 base for J; bases not matched to a gene: 3. This CDR3 has 15 amino acids. CDR1 SGHRS and CDR2 YFSETQ come from the germline V gene. This clonotype was sampled from a young woman with alopecia areata. Some clones in this sample may be carry-over from other donors' samples. The sequences come from whole blood, collected in connection with sensitization to the hapten diphenylcyclopropenone (DPC). The chain combines TRBV5-1 with TRBJ1-1; the match to TRBD1 covers 8 bases. CDR3 nucleotide sequence: TGCGCCAGCAGCTTGTCGACAGGGGAGAACACTGAAGCTTTCTTT. This translates into CASSLSTGENTEAFF. The variable domain in full, with the rest retrieved from reference TRBV5-1 and TRBJ1-1, is KAGVTQTPRYLIKTRGQQVTLSCSPISGHRSVSWYQQTPGQGLQFLFEYFSETQRNKGNFPGRFSGRQFSNSRSEMNVSTLELGDSALYLCASSLSTGENTEAFFGQGTRLTVV.